Below, one T cell receptor (beta chain) is given with its context. Its cognate antigen is unknown. The data derive from a study of shared clonotypes between healthy human individuals. Findings and caveats of the study: Estimated richness values were generally larger in naive subsets than in memory subsets.

It was into CD45RA+ naive and CD45RA-negative memory subsets that the CD4+ cells were split. Germline-derived CDR1 and CDR2 are SGHRS and YFSETQ. V lost 7 bases to trimming and J lost 0 bases, with 17 bases between them. This CDR3 is built from 16 residues. Profiling relied on immunoSEQ multiplex PCR, and the TCRdb table lists in-frame clones only, not all of them. The sample includes 2 million to 2.5 million clones, approximately 93% seen only once; the top ten take 0.36%. The V call is TRBV5-1, the J call TRBJ2-1, with D maybe TRBD2 (5 bases). The sequence was obtained from a man aged 18 to 29 in good health. Some clones in this sample may be carry-over from other donors' samples. Sequenced sample: naive CD4+ T cells from PBMCs. The sample's subset: CD45RA+ positively selected. The CDR3 region has the DNA TGCGCCAGCTTATCTGGAGCGGAGAGCTCCTACAATGAGCAGTTCTTC. Its translation is CASLSGAESSYNEQFF. The full variable domain, with the rest looked up from reference TRBV5-1 and TRBJ2-1, is KAGVTQTPRYLIKTRGQQVTLSCSPISGHRSVSWYQQTPGQGLQFLFEYFSETQRNKGNFPGRFSGRQFSNSRSEMNVSTLELGDSALYLCASLSGAESSYNEQFFGPGTRLTVL.